The rows below give T cell receptor beta chains drawn from one sample of a study of regulatory T cells in long-lasting Graves disease. MiXCR, applied by TCRdb to the multiplex PCR reads, yields one record per CDR3 protein. The table records 350,000 to 550,000 distinct CDR3 sequences, 13% to 15% of them present only once. These same data were also listed under a study on T cells in Graves' hyperthyroidism and ophthalmopathy.

Sample: peripheral blood mononuclear cells (PBMCs), taken at new diagnosis, from a patient treated with antithyroid drugs. These receptors were obtained from a woman between 45 and 65 years old with Graves disease. CDR3s include the opening cysteine and the closing phenylalanine or tryptophan. A D gene is named only where the DNA matches it firmly. A row's size may be missing; if present it is once, few, many or a size class.

V: TRBV27
size: .
J: TRBJ1-1
D: .
CDR3: CASSRGQYMNTEAFF
DNA: TGTGCCAGCAGTCGGGGGCAGTACATGAACACTGAAGCTTTCTTT

V: TRBV20-1
size: few
J: TRBJ1-6
D: TRBD1
CDR3: CSAKGTGVSPLHF
DNA: TGCAGTGCAAAAGGGACAGGGGTCTCACCCCTCCACTTT

V: TRBV29-1
size: few
J: TRBJ2-2
D: TRBD2
CDR3: CSVKTPETSVDNPGELFF
DNA: TGCAGCGTCAAAACCCCCGAGACTAGCGTAGATAACCCCGGGGAGCTGTTTTTT

V: TRBV27
size: many
J: TRBJ2-7
D: TRBD2
CDR3: CASSNRPGLAGGRYEQYF
DNA: TGTGCCAGCAGTAATCGACCGGGACTAGCGGGAGGGAGGTACGAGCAGTACTTC

V: TRBV4-2
size: few
J: TRBJ1-1
D: .
CDR3: CASSQVKRLNTEAFF
DNA: TGTGCCAGCAGCCAAGTCAAGCGGTTGAACACTGAAGCTTTCTTT

V: TRBV2
size: many
J: TRBJ1-1
D: TRBD1
CDR3: CASSEQGAMNTEAFF
DNA: TGTGCCAGCAGTGAACAGGGGGCTATGAACACTGAAGCTTTCTTT

V: TRBV6-9
size: .
J: TRBJ2-2
D: .
CDR3: CASSYYAYRDTGELFF
DNA: TGTGCCAGCAGTTACTACGCCTATCGGGACACCGGGGAGCTGTTTTTT

V: TRBV20-1
size: .
J: TRBJ2-7
D: TRBD1
CDR3: CSARVGQGAYEQYF
DNA: TGCAGTGCTAGAGTGGGACAGGGGGCCTACGAGCAGTACTTC

V: TRBV9
size: .
J: TRBJ2-1
D: TRBD2
CDR3: CASSVRTSGYSYNEQFF
DNA: TGTGCCAGCAGCGTTAGGACTAGCGGTTACTCCTACAATGAGCAGTTCTTC

V: TRBV3-1
size: many
J: TRBJ2-3
D: .
CDR3: CASSQQGSDTQYF
DNA: TGTGCCAGCAGCCAACAGGGCTCAGATACGCAGTATTTT

V: TRBV18
size: .
J: TRBJ2-1
D: TRBD2
CDR3: CASSPLELAGDNEQFF
DNA: TGTGCCAGCTCACCCCTGGAACTAGCGGGAGACAATGAGCAGTTCTTC

V: TRBV18
size: .
J: TRBJ2-7
D: TRBD1
CDR3: CASSPLRTGSSYEQYF
DNA: TGTGCCAGCTCACCACTCCGGACAGGAAGCTCCTACGAGCAGTACTTC

V: TRBV5-1
size: many
J: TRBJ1-3
D: TRBD1
CDR3: CASSPGQVGNTIYF
DNA: TGCGCCAGCAGCCCAGGACAGGTCGGAAACACCATATATTTT

V: TRBV4-2
size: .
J: TRBJ2-1
D: TRBD2
CDR3: CASSQEGLASNEQFF
DNA: TGTGCCAGCAGCCAAGAGGGACTAGCTTCGAATGAGCAGTTCTTC

V: TRBV28
size: many
J: TRBJ2-7
D: TRBD2
CDR3: CASSLKAGTSGREYEQYF
DNA: TGTGCCAGCAGTTTAAAAGCCGGGACTAGCGGGAGGGAATACGAGCAGTACTTC